This TCR beta chain was obtained from a study of CD8+CD57+ T cells in acquired aplastic anemia. Study background: Sorted CD4+ and CD8+ cells gave an average of roughly 3 ug of DNA.

Selection for sequencing was limited to patients who had shown CD8+CD57+ cell expansion by flow cytometry. Blood was sampled before the patients had received any therapy. This clonotype has a handful of counts. What it recognizes is unknown. TCR beta VDJ and CDR3 profiling used genomic DNA as template. TCRdb passed the reads through MiXCR, listing each CDR3 protein once. Counted here are approximately 250,000 distinct CDR3 sequences, 82% occurring once; the ten biggest clones make up less than 50%. Study results and caveats: Overlapping CD8+ CDR3 repertoires of patients and controls contained some 30 shared sequences.

V shed 6 bases, J shed 2 bases, and the junction held 7 bases outside the gene matches. Germline loops: CDR1 LNHDA, CDR2 SQIVND (reference sequence). The length of the CDR3 is 15 residues. This rearrangement joins TRBV19 to TRBJ1-2; 9 bases agree with TRBD1. The receptor was isolated from a human donor with aplastic anemia. What was sequenced was sorted CD4+, CD8+, or CD8+CD57+ T cells (not recorded which) from PBMCs. The CDR3 region is CASSGTGTGNYGYTF. The CDR3 DNA reads TGTGCCAGTAGCGGAACCGGGACAGGGAACTATGGCTACACCTTC.